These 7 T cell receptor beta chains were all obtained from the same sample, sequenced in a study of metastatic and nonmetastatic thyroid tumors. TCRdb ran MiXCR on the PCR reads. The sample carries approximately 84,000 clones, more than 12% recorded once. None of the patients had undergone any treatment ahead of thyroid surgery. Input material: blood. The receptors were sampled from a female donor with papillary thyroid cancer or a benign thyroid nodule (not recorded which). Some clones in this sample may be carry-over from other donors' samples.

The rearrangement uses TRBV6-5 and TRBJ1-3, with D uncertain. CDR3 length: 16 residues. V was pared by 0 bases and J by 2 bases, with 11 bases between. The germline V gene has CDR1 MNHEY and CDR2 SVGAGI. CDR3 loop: CASSYSNSSPGNTIYF. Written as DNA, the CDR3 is TGTGCCAGCAGTTACTCGAACTCCAGTCCTGGAAACACCATATATTTT.

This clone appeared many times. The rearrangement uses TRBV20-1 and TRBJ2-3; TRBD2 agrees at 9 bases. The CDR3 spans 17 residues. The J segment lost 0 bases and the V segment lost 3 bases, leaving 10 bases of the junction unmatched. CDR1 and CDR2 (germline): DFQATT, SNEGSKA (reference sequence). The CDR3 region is CSARQRGATPSTDTQYF. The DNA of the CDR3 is TGCAGTGCTAGGCAGCGGGGGGCGACACCTAGCACAGATACGCAGTATTTT.

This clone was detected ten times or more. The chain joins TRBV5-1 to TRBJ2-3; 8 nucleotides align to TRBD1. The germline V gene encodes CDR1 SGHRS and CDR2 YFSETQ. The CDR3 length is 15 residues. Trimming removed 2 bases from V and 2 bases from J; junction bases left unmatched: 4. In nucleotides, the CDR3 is TGCGCCAGCAGCTTAGCAGGGGGCGTCACAGATACGCAGTATTTT. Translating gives CASSLAGGVTDTQYF.

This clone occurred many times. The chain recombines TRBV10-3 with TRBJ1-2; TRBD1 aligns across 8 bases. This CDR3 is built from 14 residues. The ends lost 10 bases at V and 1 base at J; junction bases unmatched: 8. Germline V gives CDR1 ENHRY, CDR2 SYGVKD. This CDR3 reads CATAAGGFNYGYTF. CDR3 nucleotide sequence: TGTGCCACCGCGGCAGGGGGCTTTAACTATGGCTACACCTTC.

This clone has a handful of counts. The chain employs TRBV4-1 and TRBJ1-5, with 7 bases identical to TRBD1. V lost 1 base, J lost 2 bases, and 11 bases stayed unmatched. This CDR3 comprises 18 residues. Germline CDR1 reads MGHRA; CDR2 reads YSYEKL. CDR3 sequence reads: CASSQARTGLPGNQPQHF. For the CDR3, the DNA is TGCGCCAGCAGCCAAGCCAGGACAGGTCTCCCTGGCAATCAGCCCCAGCATTTT.

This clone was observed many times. This CDR3 reads CASKSPGQNNQPQHF. CDR3 nucleotides: TGTGCCAGCAAGAGTCCGGGACAGAACAATCAGCCCCAGCATTTT. The chain recombines TRBV19 with TRBJ1-5; 7 positions agree with TRBD1. There are 15 residues in the CDR3. J was trimmed by 3 bases and V by 9 bases; bases with no gene match: 11. Germline V gene data show CDR1 as LNHDA and CDR2 as SQIVND (reference sequence).

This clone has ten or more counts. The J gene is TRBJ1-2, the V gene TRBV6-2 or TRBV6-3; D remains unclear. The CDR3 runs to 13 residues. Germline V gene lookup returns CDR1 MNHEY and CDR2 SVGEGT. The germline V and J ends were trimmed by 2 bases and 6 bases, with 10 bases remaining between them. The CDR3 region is CASSYSGSDGYTF. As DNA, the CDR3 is TGTGCCAGCAGTTACAGCGGGTCCGATGGCTACACCTTC.